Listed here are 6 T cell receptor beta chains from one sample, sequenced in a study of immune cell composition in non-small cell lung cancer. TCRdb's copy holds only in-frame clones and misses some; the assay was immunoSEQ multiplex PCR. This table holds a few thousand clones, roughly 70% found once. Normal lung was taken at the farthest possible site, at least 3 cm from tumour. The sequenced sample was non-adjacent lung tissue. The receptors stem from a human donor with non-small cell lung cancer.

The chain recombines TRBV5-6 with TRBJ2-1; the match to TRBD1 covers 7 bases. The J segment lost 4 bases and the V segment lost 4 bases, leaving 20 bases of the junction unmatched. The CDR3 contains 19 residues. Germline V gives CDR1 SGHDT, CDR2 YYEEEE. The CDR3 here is CASSLNLYLTGVEYNEQFF. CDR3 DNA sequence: TGTGCCAGCAGCCTAAACCTCTACCTTACAGGGGTGGAATACAATGAGCAGTTCTTC.

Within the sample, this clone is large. The CDR3 sequence: CASSGTGDTGELFF. In DNA form, the CDR3 reads TGTGCCAGCAGCGGGACAGGGGACACCGGGGAGCTGTTTTTT. The chain employs TRBV28 and TRBJ2-2, with 10 bases identical to TRBD1. J gave up 3 bases and V 6 bases, and 1 base lay outside the gene matches. The CDR3 totals 14 residues. CDR1 and CDR2 (germline): MDHEN, SYDVKM.

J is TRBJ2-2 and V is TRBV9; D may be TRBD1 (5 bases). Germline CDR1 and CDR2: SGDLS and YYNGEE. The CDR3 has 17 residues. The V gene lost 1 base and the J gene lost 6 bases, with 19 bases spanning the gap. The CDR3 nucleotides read TGTGCCAGCAGCGTAAGGGGTCGGCAGGCTTACCCCGGGGAGCTGTTTTTT. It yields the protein CASSVRGRQAYPGELFF.

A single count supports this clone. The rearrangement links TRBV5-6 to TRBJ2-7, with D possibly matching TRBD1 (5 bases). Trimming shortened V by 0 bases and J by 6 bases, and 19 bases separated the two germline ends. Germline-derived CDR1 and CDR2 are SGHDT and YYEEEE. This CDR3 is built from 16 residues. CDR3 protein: CASSLGGPLTWGEQYF. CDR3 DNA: TGTGCCAGCAGCTTGGGGGGCCCGCTGACGTGGGGCGAGCAGTACTTC.

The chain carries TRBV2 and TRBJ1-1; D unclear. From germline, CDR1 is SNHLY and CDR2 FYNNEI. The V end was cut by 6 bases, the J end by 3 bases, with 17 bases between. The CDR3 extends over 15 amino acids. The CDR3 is CASSQSRYADTEAFF. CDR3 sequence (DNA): TGTGCCAGCAGCCAATCTCGCTATGCCGACACTGAAGCTTTCTTT.

Written as DNA, the CDR3 is TGTGCCAGCGTGCGGGGGGGACATTACAATGAGCAGTTCTTC. It translates to CASVRGGHYNEQFF. The V gene is TRBV7-2, the J gene TRBJ2-1, with 9 bases that match TRBD2. CDR1 is SGHTA and CDR2 is FQGNSA in the germline V gene. The CDR3 is 14 residues long. V gave up 8 bases and J gave up 4 bases; unmatched junction bases: 6.